The source of this TCR beta chain is a study of graft-versus-host responses after intestinal transplantation. With respect to this clone: Its antigen is unknown.

Data came from immunoSEQ multiplex PCR; TCRdb stores just in-frame clones and leaves some out. The table shows 110,000 to 150,000 clones, with around nine tenths occurring only once. This CDR3 is built from 13 residues. From germline, CDR1 is MNHEY and CDR2 SMNVEV (reference sequence). V was trimmed by 1 base and J by 6 bases, leaving 7 bases between them. This chain connects TRBV27 to TRBJ2-1; D call uncertain. The source is a human donor who received an intestinal transplant. Here the sequenced sample was unstimulated CD4+ T cells sorted from spleen or lymph node cells, taken before intestinal transplant. CDR3 DNA sequence: TGTGCCAGCAGTTTATGGGTGGGCAATGAGCAGTTCTTC. It codes for CASSLWVGNEQFF.